These T cell receptor beta chains were read from a single sample in a study of human T cells and chemical hapten exposure. In TCRdb, the RACE reads were re-called with MiXCR into one record per CDR3 protein. Of more than 250,000 distinct CDR3 sequences in the sample, 7% to 10% are singletons; the top ten hold 2.3%. The source material was whole blood, sampled in connection with sensitization to the hapten diphenylcyclopropenone (DPC). These receptors came from a woman aged 40-49 years with alopecia areata. Some clones in this sample may be carry-over from other donors' samples. Each CDR3 is given with its conserved first and last residue. The D gene is left open where the match is weak. Rows give clone size only sometimes, using once, few, many, or a class for an expanded clone.

D gene	J gene	clone size	V gene	CDR3 DNA	CDR3 protein
-	TRBJ2-4	-	TRBV5-1	TGCGCCAGCAGCTTGGAGCCGGGCGCCAAAAACATTCGGTACTTC	CASSLEPGAKNIRYF
TRBD1	TRBJ2-7	-	TRBV20-1	TGCAGTGCTAGGAGGACAGGGGACTCCTACGAGCAGTACTTC	CSARRTGDSYEQYF
TRBD1	TRBJ2-7	-	TRBV28	TGTGCCAGCAGCTCCCCAGGGACAGGGGGCCTTTCGCAGTACTTC	CASSSPGTGGLSQYF
-	TRBJ2-7	few	TRBV24-1	TGTGCCACCAGTGAACGGGGACCCTCTTTAGAGCAGTACTTC	CATSERGPSLEQYF
-	TRBJ1-6	many	TRBV28	TGTGCCAGCAGTCCTATCGGAGGAGGGTCACCCCTCCACTTT	CASSPIGGGSPLHF
-	TRBJ1-4	-	TRBV7-8	TGTGCCAGCAGCCCTCGCCTAGGGCAGGGTATAACTCTGGGTGAAAAACTGTTTTTT	CASSPRLGQGITLGEKLFF
TRBD2	TRBJ2-3	few	TRBV20-1	TGCAGTGCTAGAGGCCCAATAGCGGGAGGGGGCGCAGATACGCAGTATTTT	CSARGPIAGGGADTQYF
TRBD1	TRBJ1-6	few	TRBV28	TGTGCCGCTCGCAGGGGGGGCTATAATTCACCCCTCCACTTT	CAARRGGYNSPLHF
-	TRBJ2-3	-	TRBV6-2/TRBV6-3	TGTGCCAGCAGTATAGTGCAAGATACGCAGTATTTT	CASSIVQDTQYF
TRBD2	TRBJ2-1	-	TRBV28	TGTGCCAGCAGTACCTCTAGCGGGCCCTACAATGAGCAGTTCTTC	CASSTSSGPYNEQFF
TRBD1	TRBJ2-3	few	TRBV27	TGTGCCAGCAGTTTATCGATTAGGACAGGAGATACGCAGTATTTT	CASSLSIRTGDTQYF
-	TRBJ2-7	few	TRBV4-1	TGCGCCAGCAGCCGAACGGGGCAGGTTACCTACGAGCAGTACTTC	CASSRTGQVTYEQYF
TRBD1	TRBJ2-7	-	TRBV5-4	TGTGCCAGCAGCGTCCGGACAGGCTACGAGCAGTACTTC	CASSVRTGYEQYF
-	TRBJ2-1	-	TRBV7-2	TGTGCCAGCAGCTTAATCAGGGGCGATGAGCAGTTCTTC	CASSLIRGDEQFF
-	TRBJ1-1	few	TRBV7-2	TGTGCCAGCAGCTTATGGGGGGCAGGAGGGACTGAAGCTTTCTTT	CASSLWGAGGTEAFF
-	TRBJ1-4	-	TRBV12-3/TRBV12-4	TGTGCCACCAGACCCCCCCCCGGGGGGCCGACAACTAATGAAAAACTGTTTTTT	CATRPPPGGPTTNEKLFF
-	TRBJ1-4	few	TRBV5-6	TGTGCCAGCAGCTTGCCTGGACCTAATGAAAAACTGTTTTTT	CASSLPGPNEKLFF
-	TRBJ2-1	many	TRBV20-1	TGCAGTGCTACCCAATTGGATGAGCAGTTCTTC	CSATQLDEQFF
TRBD1	TRBJ2-2	few	TRBV5-1	TGCGCCAGCAGCTCTCTCGGGACAGCGAACACCGGGGAGCTGTTTTTT	CASSSLGTANTGELFF
-	TRBJ2-3	-	TRBV20-1	TGCAGTGCCGTCAGTGGGCCAACAGATACGCAGTATTTT	CSAVSGPTDTQYF